A single sample gave rise to the 18 T cell receptor beta chains below, sequenced in a study of T cell clonotyping in hematopoietic cell transplantation. Time point in this sample: recipient sample about 28 days before transplant, after cytoreduction. The repertoire was sequenced with immunoSEQ multiplex PCR; TCRdb's copy has only in-frame clones and lacks some. The sample includes about 5,400 clones, 70% to 90% seen only once; the top ten take 3.5% to 4.5%. The specimen comprised peripheral blood mononuclear cells, sampled before stem cell transplant. Receptors originate from a man aged 60-69 years with acute myeloid leukemia. Some clones in this sample may be carry-over from other donors' samples.

The V and J genes are TRBV18 and TRBJ2-7, with D unresolved. This CDR3 comprises 17 residues. Trimming cost V 0 bases and J 6 bases, with 21 bases left between them. Per the germline V gene, CDR1 is KGHSH and CDR2 is LQKENI. CDR3 region: CASSPPRSRQPVPEQYF. The CDR3 region has the DNA TGTGCCAGCTCACCACCTCGATCACGTCAGCCAGTCCCCGAGCAGTACTTC.

This clone was found a few times. CDR3 bases: TGTGCCAGCAGTGCGCCCTCTAGCGGGAGACCCTACGAGCAGTACTTC. Its protein product is CASSAPSSGRPYEQYF. V and J are TRBV2 and TRBJ2-7, with 10 nucleotides matching TRBD2. Germline V gene sequence: CDR1 SNHLY, CDR2 FYNNEI. The CDR3 spans 16 residues. V lost 4 bases to trimming and J lost 2 bases; unmatched junction nucleotides: 8.

V gene TRBV30 combines with J gene TRBJ2-7; D is unresolved. The CDR3 totals 12 residues. Looked up from germline, CDR1 is GTSNPN and CDR2 is SVGIG (reference sequence). The V end lost 2 bases, the J end lost 4 bases, and 9 bases lay between the germline ends. This CDR3 reads CAWSRRFYEQYF. The CDR3, as DNA: TGTGCCTGGAGTAGAAGGTTTTACGAGCAGTACTTC.

This clone was detected only once. This chain's CDR3 is CSVQGLPEAFF. CDR3 sequence (DNA): TGCAGCGTACAGGGTTTACCTGAAGCTTTCTTT. The chain links TRBV29-1 to TRBJ1-1, with D possibly TRBD1 on 6 matching bases. Germline CDR1 SQVTM, CDR2 ANQGSEA. CDR3 size: 11 residues. Trimming took 6 bases from V and 6 from J, leaving 11 bases between them.

The V and J genes are TRBV6-1 and TRBJ1-2; 10 positions agree with TRBD1. The length of the CDR3 is 14 residues. With 4 bases clipped from V and 4 bases from J, the junction kept 3 bases outside the gene matches. In germline, CDR1 is MNHNS, CDR2 SASEGT. CDR3 nucleotides: TGTGCCAGCAGTGTCGACAGGGGGCTCTATGGCTACACCTTC. Protein sequence: CASSVDRGLYGYTF.

The chain couples TRBV10-3 to TRBJ1-5, with 7 bases identical to TRBD1. The V segment lost 6 bases and the J segment 7 bases; nucleotides outside the gene matches: 6. In germline, CDR1 is ENHRY, CDR2 SYGVKD. There are 13 residues in the CDR3. The CDR3 sequence: CAIRAGGDQPQHF. As DNA, the CDR3 is TGTGCCATCAGGGCAGGGGGTGACCAGCCCCAGCATTTT.

This chain connects TRBV11-3 to TRBJ2-7; the match to TRBD2 covers 8 bases. This CDR3 has 17 residues. Germline assignment: CDR1 SGHNT and CDR2 YENEEA. After removal of 0 bases from V and 1 base from J, the junction contained 8 bases not matched to a gene. The CDR3 spells CASSLERASGGSYEQYF. The CDR3 nucleotides read TGTGCCAGCAGCTTAGAGAGGGCGAGCGGGGGTTCCTACGAGCAGTACTTC.

The chain joins TRBV5-1 to TRBJ1-2; D ambiguous. Trimming pared 0 bases from V and 3 bases from J, leaving 9 bases between. This CDR3 region has 14 residues. The germline V gene encodes CDR1 SGHRS and CDR2 YFSETQ. The CDR3 reads CASSLERSHYGYTF. CDR3 sequence (DNA): TGCGCCAGCAGCTTGGAACGGTCGCACTATGGCTACACCTTC.

This chain uses TRBV30 with TRBJ1-6; 8 bases match TRBD1. The CDR3 spans 15 residues. Per germline, CDR1 GTSNPN and CDR2 SVGIG (reference sequence). V lost 1 base to trimming and J lost 10 bases; unmatched junction nucleotides: 9. The CDR3 DNA is TGTGCCTGGAGTGCCCTGACAGGGGAAGGATCACCCCTCCACTTT. It yields the protein CAWSALTGEGSPLHF.

The DNA of the CDR3 is TGTGCCAGCAGCCCAGGGCAGGGCTACACCTTC. Encoded protein: CASSPGQGYTF. The chain uses TRBV7-9 and TRBJ1-2; possibly TRBD1 for D (5 bases). The CDR3 length is 11 residues. The V and J ends lost 5 bases and 8 bases respectively, with 9 bases between them. Germline V lookup: CDR1 SEHNR, CDR2 FQNEAQ (reference sequence).

This sequence joins TRBV5-4 and TRBJ1-2, with D possibly matching TRBD1 (6 bases). Germline V gene sequence: CDR1 SGHNT, CDR2 YYREEE (reference sequence). This CDR3 has 12 residues. The V gene lost 4 bases and the J gene lost 4 bases, with 8 bases spanning the gap. In DNA, the CDR3 is TGTGCCAGCAGCCTGGACAGCTATGGCTACACCTTC. The encoded protein is CASSLDSYGYTF.

V gene TRBV15 combines with J gene TRBJ1-6; 8 positions match TRBD1. CDR3 size: 14 residues. CDR1 LNHNV and CDR2 YYDKDF come from the germline V gene (reference sequence). The J segment lost 7 bases and the V segment lost 3 bases, leaving 2 bases of the junction unmatched. CDR3 loop: CATSRDRANSPLHF. The CDR3 DNA sequence: TGTGCCACCAGCAGGGACAGGGCGAATTCACCCCTCCACTTT.

The V and J genes are TRBV4-3 and TRBJ2-5; 9 bases fit TRBD1. Germline CDR1 LGHNA, CDR2 YSLEER. The CDR3 is 14 amino acids. V was pared by 1 base and J by 4 bases, with 1 base of the junction left unmatched. CDR3 in DNA: TGCGCCAGCAGCCAAGGACAGGGGGGAGAGACCCAGTACTTC. Its protein product is CASSQGQGGETQYF.

The V call is TRBV7-9, the J call TRBJ2-7; D not resolved. V was clipped by 1 base and J by 4 bases, with 8 bases between them. The CDR3 sequence is 13 residues long. The germline V gene encodes CDR1 SEHNR and CDR2 FQNEAQ (reference sequence). The chain's CDR3 is CASSLGAPYEQYF. The CDR3 DNA is TGTGCCAGCAGCTTAGGAGCTCCTTACGAGCAGTACTTC. The variable domain in full, with the rest retrieved from reference TRBV7-9 and TRBJ2-7, is DTGVSQNPRHKITKRGQNVTFRCDPISEHNRLYWYRQTLGQGPEFLTYFQNEAQLEKSRLLSDRFSAERPKGSFSTLEIQRTEQGDSAMYLCASSLGAPYEQYFGPGTRLTVT.

V gene TRBV6-6 combines with J gene TRBJ2-3; tentative D call: TRBD1 (5 bases). CDR1 is MNHNY and CDR2 is SVGAGI in the germline V gene (reference sequence). The CDR3 runs to 14 residues. V lost 0 bases and J lost 1, with 5 bases in between. The CDR3 spells CASSYSGGTDTQYF. The CDR3 bases are TGTGCCAGCAGTTACTCAGGGGGCACAGATACGCAGTATTTT.

V is TRBV5-6 and J is TRBJ1-5; 9 bases are shared with TRBD1. Trimming removed 2 bases from V and 7 bases from J; junction bases left unmatched: 4. Germline V gene data show CDR1 as SGHDT and CDR2 as YYEEEE. The length of the CDR3 is 14 residues. The CDR3 DNA reads as TGTGCCAGCAGCTTTCGGGACAGGGACCAGCCCCAGCATTTT. Its translation is CASSFRDRDQPQHF.

The J gene is TRBJ2-7, the V gene TRBV18, with TRBD1 identical over 10 bases. Germline loops: CDR1 KGHSH, CDR2 LQKENI. Trimming took 6 bases from V and 4 from J; bases not matched to a gene: 6. The CDR3 runs to 14 residues. The CDR3, as DNA: TGTGCCAGCTCTCCGGGACAGGGGATTTACGAGCAGTACTTC. Translated, it gives CASSPGQGIYEQYF.

The rearrangement links TRBV6-5 to TRBJ2-3; no definite D call. This CDR3 is built from 14 residues. Trimming took 0 bases from V and 2 from J, leaving 6 bases between them. Germline CDR1 MNHEY, CDR2 SVGAGI. CDR3 in DNA: TGTGCCAGCAGTTACTCGGGCATCACAGATACGCAGTATTTT. Protein product: CASSYSGITDTQYF.